This T cell receptor (beta chain) is from a study of quantifying T cell responses using KT2 cells. Study details: TCR alpha and beta constant-region primers primed reverse transcription of RNA.

The sample is PBMC spiked with counted cells of clone KT2. Fixed numbers of PBMC received varying amounts of KT2 cells. A single-stranded UMI oligo with SP2 sequence was ligated to cDNA 3' ends. First-round PCR used three to five cycles and beta primers RC1.1 and RC1.2 covering TRBC1 and TRBC2. One entry per CDR3 protein, called by TCRdb with MiXCR from the UMI-ligation and nested PCR reads. The sample has 40,000 to 50,000 distinct CDR3 sequences; about a sixth are singletons. General study results and limits: Very high KT2 spike-in numbers caused saturation in KT2 sequence detection. KT2 sequences were detected down to about one KT2 cell per 100,000 PBMC.

The trim removed 3 bases at V and 5 bases at J, leaving 9 bases unmatched. CDR3 length: 16 residues. Germline CDR1 is KGHSH and CDR2 is LQKENI. Details on this clonotype: Antigen: not known.

This TCR derives from a human donor. The material sequenced was PBMCs spiked with cells of the T cell clone KT2. The V gene is TRBV18, the J gene TRBJ2-3, with 9 positions matching TRBD1. The CDR3 DNA is TGTGCCAGCTCACCGATACAGGGGGCAGAGGGAGATACGCAGTATTTT. This codes for CASSPIQGAEGDTQYF.